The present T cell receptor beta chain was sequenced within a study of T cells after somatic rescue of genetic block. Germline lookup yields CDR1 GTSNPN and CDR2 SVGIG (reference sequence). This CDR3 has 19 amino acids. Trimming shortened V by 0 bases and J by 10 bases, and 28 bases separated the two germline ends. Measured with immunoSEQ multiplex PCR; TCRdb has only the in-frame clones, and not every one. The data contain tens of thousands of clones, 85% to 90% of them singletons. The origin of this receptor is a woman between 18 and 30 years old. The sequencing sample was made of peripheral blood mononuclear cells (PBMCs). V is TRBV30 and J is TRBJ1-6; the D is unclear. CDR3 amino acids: CAWSVLRITGSPWSSPLHF. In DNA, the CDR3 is TGTGCCTGGAGTGTCTTACGCATTACCGGGAGCCCCTGGAGCTCACCCCTCCACTTT.